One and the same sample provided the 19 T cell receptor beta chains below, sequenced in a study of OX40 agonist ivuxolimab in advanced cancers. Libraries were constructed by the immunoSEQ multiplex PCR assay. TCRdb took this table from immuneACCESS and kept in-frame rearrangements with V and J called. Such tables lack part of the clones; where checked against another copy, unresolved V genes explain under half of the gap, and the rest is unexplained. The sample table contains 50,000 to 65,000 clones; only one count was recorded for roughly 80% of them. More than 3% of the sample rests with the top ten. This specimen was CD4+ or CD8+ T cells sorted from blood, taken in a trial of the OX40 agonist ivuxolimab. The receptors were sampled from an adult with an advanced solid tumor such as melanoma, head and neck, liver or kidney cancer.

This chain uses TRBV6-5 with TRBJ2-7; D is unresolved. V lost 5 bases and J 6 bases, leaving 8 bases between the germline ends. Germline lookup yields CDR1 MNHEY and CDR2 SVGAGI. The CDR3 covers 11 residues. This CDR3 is CASSEVTEQYF. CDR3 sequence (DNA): TGTGCCAGCAGTGAGGTGACCGAGCAGTACTTC.

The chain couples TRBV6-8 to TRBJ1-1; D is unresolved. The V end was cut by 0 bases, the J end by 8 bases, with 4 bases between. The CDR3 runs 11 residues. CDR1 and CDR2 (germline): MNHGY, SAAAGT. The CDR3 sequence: CASSYSREAFF. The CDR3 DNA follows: TGTGCCAGCAGTTACTCTCGGGAAGCTTTCTTT.

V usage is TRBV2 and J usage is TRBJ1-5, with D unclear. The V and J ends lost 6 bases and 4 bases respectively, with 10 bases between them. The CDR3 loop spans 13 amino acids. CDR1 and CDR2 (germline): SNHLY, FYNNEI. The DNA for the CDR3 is TGTGCCAGCAGGAAAAACAATAATCAGCCCCAGCATTTT. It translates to CASRKNNNQPQHF. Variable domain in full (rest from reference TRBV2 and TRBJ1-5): EPEVTQTPSHQVTQMGQEVILRCVPISNHLYFYWYRQILGQKVEFLVSFYNNEISEKSEIFDDQFSVERPDGSNFTLKIRSTKLEDSAMYFCASRKNNNQPQHFGDGTRLSIL.

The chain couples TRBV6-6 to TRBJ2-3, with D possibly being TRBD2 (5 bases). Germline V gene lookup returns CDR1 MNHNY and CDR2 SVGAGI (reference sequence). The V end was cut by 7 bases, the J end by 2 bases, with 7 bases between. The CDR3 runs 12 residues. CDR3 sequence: CASIDYTDTQYF. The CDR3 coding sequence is TGTGCCAGCATAGACTACACAGATACGCAGTATTTT.

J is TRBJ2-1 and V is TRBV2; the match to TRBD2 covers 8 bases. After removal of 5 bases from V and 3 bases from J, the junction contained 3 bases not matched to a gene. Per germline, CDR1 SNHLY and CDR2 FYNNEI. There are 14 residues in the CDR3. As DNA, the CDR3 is TGTGCCAGCAGTACTAGCGGAGACTACAATGAGCAGTTCTTC. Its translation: CASSTSGDYNEQFF.

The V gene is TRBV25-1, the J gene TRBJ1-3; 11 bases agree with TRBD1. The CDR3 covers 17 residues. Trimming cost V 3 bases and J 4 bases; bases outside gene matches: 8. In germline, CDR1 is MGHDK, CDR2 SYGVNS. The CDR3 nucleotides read TGTGCCAGCAGTGATCGTCGGACAGGGGGCCGGGGAAACACCATATATTTT. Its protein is CASSDRRTGGRGNTIYF. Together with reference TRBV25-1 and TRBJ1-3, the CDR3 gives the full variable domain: EADIYQTPRYLVIGTGKKITLECSQTMGHDKMYWYQQDPGMELHLIHYSYGVNSTEKGDLSSESTVSRIRTEHFPLTLESARPSHTSQYLCASSDRRTGGRGNTIYFGEGSWLTVV.

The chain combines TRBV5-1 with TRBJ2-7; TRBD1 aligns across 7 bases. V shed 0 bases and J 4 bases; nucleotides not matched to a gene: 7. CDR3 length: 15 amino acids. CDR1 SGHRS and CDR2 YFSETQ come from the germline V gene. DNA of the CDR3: TGCGCCAGCAGCTTGGCCCCACAGGGGAAGTACGAGCAGTACTTC. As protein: CASSLAPQGKYEQYF.

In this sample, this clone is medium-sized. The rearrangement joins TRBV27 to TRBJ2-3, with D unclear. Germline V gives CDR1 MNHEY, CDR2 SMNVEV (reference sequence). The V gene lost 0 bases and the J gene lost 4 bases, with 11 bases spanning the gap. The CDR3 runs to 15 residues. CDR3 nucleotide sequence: TGTGCCAGCAGTTTATCTCCCGCGGTCCCAGATACGCAGTATTTT. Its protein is CASSLSPAVPDTQYF.

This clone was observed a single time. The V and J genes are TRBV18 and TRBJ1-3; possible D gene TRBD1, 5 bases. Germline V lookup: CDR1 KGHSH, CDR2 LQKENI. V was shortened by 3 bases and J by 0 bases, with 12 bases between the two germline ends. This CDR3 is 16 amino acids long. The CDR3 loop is CASSPGDGTSGNTIYF. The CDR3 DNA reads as TGTGCCAGCTCACCCGGGGACGGTACCTCTGGAAACACCATATATTTT.

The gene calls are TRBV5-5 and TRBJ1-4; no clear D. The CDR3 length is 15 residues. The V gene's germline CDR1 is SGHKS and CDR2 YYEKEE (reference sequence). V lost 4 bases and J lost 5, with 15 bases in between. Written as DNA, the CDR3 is TGTGCCAGCAGCCCGGTCGTTGTTTCGAATGAAAAACTGTTTTTT. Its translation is CASSPVVVSNEKLFF. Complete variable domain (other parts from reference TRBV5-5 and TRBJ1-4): DAGVTQSPTHLIKTRGQQVTLRCSPISGHKSVSWYQQVLGQGPQFIFQYYEKEERGRGNFPDRFSARQFPNYSSELNVNALLLGDSALYLCASSPVVVSNEKLFFGSGTQLSVL.

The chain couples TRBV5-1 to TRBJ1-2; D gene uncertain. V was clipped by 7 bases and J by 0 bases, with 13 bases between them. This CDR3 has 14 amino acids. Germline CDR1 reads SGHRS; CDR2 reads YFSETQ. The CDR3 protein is CASGSSGTNYGYTF. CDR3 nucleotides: TGCGCCAGCGGGTCTTCAGGCACTAACTATGGCTACACCTTC.

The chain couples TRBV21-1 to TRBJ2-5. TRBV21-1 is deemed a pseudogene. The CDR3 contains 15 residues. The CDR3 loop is CASSKGWIGQETQYF. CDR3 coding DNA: TGTGCCAGCAGCAAAGGCTGGATAGGCCAAGAGACCCAGTACTTC.

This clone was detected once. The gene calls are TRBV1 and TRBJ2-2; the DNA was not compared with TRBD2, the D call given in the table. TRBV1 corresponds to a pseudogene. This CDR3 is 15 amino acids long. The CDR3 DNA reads TGCACCAGCAGCCAAGTAGCGGGGGGGGGCGGGGAGCTGTTTTTT. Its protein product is CTSSQVAGGGGELFF.

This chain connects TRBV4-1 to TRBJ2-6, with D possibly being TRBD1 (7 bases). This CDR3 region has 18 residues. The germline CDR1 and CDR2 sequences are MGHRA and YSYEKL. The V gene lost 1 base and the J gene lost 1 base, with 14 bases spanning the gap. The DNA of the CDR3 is TGCGCCAGCAGCCAAGGGACAGGACTACTATCTGGGGCCAACGTCCTGACTTTC. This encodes CASSQGTGLLSGANVLTF.

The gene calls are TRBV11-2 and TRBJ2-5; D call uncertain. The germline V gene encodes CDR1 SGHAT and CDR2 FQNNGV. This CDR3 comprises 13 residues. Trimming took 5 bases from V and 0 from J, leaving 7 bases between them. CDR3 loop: CASSLGHQETQYF. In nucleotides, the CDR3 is TGTGCCAGCAGCCTTGGACACCAAGAGACCCAGTACTTC.

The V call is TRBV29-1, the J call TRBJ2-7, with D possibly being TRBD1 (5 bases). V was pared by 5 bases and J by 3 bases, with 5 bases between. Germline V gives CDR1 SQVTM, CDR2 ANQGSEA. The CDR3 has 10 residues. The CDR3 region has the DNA TGCAGCGTTAGGGGCTACGAGCAGTACTTC. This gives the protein CSVRGYEQYF.

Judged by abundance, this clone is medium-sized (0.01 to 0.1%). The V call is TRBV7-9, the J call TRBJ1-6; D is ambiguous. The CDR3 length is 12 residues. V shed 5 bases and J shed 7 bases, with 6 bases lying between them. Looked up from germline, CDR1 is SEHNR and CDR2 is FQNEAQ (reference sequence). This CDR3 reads CASSRGNSPLHF. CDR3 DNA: TGTGCCAGCAGCCGGGGAAATTCACCCCTCCACTTT.

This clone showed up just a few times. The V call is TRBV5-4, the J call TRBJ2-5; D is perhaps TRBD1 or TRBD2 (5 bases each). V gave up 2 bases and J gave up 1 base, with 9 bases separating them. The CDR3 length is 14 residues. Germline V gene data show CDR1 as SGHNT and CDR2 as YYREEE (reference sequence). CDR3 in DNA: TGTGCCAGCAGCTTTAAGGGGAGCCAAGAGACCCAGTACTTC. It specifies CASSFKGSQETQYF.

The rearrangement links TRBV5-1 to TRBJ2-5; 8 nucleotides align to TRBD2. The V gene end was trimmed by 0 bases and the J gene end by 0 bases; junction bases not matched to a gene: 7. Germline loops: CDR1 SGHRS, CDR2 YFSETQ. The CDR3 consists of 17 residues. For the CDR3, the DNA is TGCGCCAGCAGCTTGGGTAGCGGGATGGGGTACCAAGAGACCCAGTACTTC. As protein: CASSLGSGMGYQETQYF.